Sequencing of this TCR beta chain was carried out in a study of T cell responses to AZD1222 COVID-19 vaccine. Study outcomes and limitations: Two AZD1222 doses significantly raised spike-specific TCR breadth and depth over controls. Repertoires were obtained only post-peak T cell response.

Germline CDR1 MDHEN, CDR2 SYDVKM. V was trimmed by 1 base and J by 7 bases, leaving 19 bases between them. This CDR3 contains 16 residues. Repertoires were generated with immunoSEQ multiplex PCR, while TCRdb's copy carries only in-frame clones and drops some. The data hold tens of thousands of clones, with roughly four fifths observed a single time. There are a few counts of this clone. Its target is unknown. The receptor's source is an adult in good health. The sequencing here drew on peripheral blood, taken on day 0 of AZD1222 vaccination. The chain recombines TRBV28 with TRBJ1-1; the D gene is possibly TRBD1 (5 bases). CDR3 residues: CASSLSLQGANGEAFF. CDR3 bases: TGTGCCAGCAGTTTATCCCTTCAGGGTGCGAATGGTGAAGCTTTCTTT.